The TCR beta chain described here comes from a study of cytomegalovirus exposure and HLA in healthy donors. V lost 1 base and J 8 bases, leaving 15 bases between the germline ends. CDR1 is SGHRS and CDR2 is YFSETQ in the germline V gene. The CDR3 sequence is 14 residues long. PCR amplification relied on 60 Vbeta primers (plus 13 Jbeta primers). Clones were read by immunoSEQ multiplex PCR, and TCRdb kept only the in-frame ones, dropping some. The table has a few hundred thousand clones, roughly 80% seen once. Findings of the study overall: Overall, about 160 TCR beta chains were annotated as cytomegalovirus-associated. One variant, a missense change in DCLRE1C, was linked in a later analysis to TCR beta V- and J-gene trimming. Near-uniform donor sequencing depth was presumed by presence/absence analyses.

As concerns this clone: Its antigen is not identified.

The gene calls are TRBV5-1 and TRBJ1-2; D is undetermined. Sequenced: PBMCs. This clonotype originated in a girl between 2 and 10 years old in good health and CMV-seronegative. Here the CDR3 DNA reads TGCGCCAGCAGCTTGTACCGGTTTGTACGCGGCTACACCTTC. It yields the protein CASSLYRFVRGYTF.